The T cell receptor beta chain described here comes from a study of blood T cell repertoires in COVID-19. Study context: Collection of acute and convalescent COVID-19 samples took place in the United States, Italy and Spain. Sources were T cells, B-cell-depleted T cells, or PBMCs; the material itself was cDNA or gDNA.

Between the trimmed V and J ends, which lost 6 bases and 5 bases, there was a span of 13 bases. The CDR3 runs to 14 residues. Germline-derived CDR1 and CDR2 are MNHEY and SMNVEV (reference sequence). Original processing notes: The authors estimated nucleated cell counts from reference gene primer amplification. The data were produced by immunoSEQ multiplex PCR, yet TCRdb's version contains in-frame clones alone and is incomplete. V, J and clone size derive from that table, while D and trimming were established from the DNA sequence. The data hold 370,000 or so clones, with roughly 80% observed a single time.

This receptor was identified in a human donor with acute or convalescent COVID-19. The donor label of this sample is uncertain. V gene TRBV27 combines with J gene TRBJ2-2; possibly TRBD1 for D (6 bases). The specimen was peripheral blood. The chain's CDR3 is CASRPDSRTGELFF. CDR3 DNA sequence: TGTGCCAGCAGACCGGACAGTAGAACCGGGGAGCTGTTTTTT.